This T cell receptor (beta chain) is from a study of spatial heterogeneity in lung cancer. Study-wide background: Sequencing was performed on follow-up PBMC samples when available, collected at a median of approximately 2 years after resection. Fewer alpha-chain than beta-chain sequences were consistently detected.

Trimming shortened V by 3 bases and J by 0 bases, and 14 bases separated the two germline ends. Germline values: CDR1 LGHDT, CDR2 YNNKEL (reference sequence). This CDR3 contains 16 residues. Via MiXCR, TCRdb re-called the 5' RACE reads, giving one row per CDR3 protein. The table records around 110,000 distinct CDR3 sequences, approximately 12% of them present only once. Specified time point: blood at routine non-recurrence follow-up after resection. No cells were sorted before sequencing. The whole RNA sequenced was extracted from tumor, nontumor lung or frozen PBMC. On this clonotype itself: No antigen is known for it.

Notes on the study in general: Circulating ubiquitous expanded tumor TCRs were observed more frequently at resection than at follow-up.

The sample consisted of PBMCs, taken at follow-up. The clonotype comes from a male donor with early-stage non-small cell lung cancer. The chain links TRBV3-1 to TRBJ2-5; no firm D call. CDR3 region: CASSHLENIYQETQYF. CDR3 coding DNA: TGTGCCAGCAGCCATCTTGAAAACATATACCAAGAGACCCAGTACTTC.